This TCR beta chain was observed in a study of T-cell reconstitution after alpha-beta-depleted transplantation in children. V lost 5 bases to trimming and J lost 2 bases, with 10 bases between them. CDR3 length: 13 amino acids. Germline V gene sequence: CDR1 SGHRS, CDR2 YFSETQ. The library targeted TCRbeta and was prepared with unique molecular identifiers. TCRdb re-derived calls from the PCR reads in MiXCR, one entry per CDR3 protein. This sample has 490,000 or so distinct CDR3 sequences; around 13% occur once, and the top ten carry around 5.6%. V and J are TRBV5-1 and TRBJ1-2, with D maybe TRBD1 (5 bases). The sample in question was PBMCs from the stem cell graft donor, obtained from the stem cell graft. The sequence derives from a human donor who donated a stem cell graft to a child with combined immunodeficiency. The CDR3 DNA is TGCGCCAGCAGGGAGGGACTGAACTATGGCTACACCTTC. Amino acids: CASREGLNYGYTF.